Listed below are T cell receptor beta chains from one sample, sequenced in a study of blood T cell repertoires in COVID-19. Clones were read by immunoSEQ multiplex PCR, and TCRdb kept only the in-frame ones, dropping some. The top ten clones hold 3.5% to 4% of a sample with around 230,000 clones, nearly 90% of them seen once. The sequenced material came from PBMCs or T cells enriched from blood (not recorded which). Receptors were obtained from a woman younger than 45 with acute COVID-19. CDR3s include the opening cysteine and the closing phenylalanine or tryptophan. The D gene is left open where the match is weak. Clone size, where shown, is once, few, many, or a class for clones that have expanded.

V	length	J	D	size	CDR3	DNA
TRBV6-1	15	TRBJ2-5	NA	once	CASSERGLRLETQYF	TGTGCCAGCAGTGAAAGGGGTCTCCGTTTAGAGACCCAGTACTTC
TRBV19	14	TRBJ1-4	NA	NA	CATCLAGQNEKLFF	TGTGCCACCTGTCTGGCAGGGCAGAATGAAAAACTGTTTTTT
TRBV5-6	15	TRBJ2-5	NA	once	CASSSPLGRRETQYF	TGTGCCAGCAGCTCCCCTTTAGGGAGGAGGGAGACCCAGTACTTC
TRBV6-4	13	TRBJ1-6	TRBD1	NA	CASNRGTGSPLHF	TGTGCCAGCAACAGGGGTACGGGTTCACCCCTCCACTTT
TRBV3-1/TRBV3-2	16	TRBJ1-1	NA	NA	CASSQESVQGNTEAFF	TGTGCCAGCAGCCAAGAAAGCGTTCAGGGAAACACTGAAGCTTTCTTT
TRBV5-5	14	TRBJ2-3	TRBD1	NA	CASSMGQPPDTQYF	TGTGCCAGCAGCATGGGACAGCCCCCAGATACGCAGTATTTT
TRBV30	12	TRBJ2-7	NA	once	CAWSRLAYEQYF	TGTGCCTGGAGTCGACTCGCCTACGAGCAGTACTTC
TRBV4-3	14	TRBJ1-2	TRBD1	NA	CASSQDTGGTGYTF	TGCGCCAGCAGCCAAGATACAGGGGGTACCGGCTACACCTTC
TRBV4-2	16	TRBJ1-6	NA	NA	CASSQDTGLYNSPLHF	TGTGCCAGCAGCCAAGATACAGGCCTCTATAATTCACCCCTCCACTTT
TRBV10-1	15	TRBJ2-1	NA	NA	CASSDRGATSNEQFF	TGCGCCAGCAGTGACCGGGGGGCCACCTCCAATGAGCAGTTCTTC
TRBV19	13	TRBJ2-7	TRBD1	NA	CASSRTGRNEQYF	TGTGCCAGTAGTCGGACAGGGCGGAACGAGCAGTACTTC
TRBV7-9	14	TRBJ2-3	TRBD1	few	CASGAGQGTDTQYF	TGTGCCAGCGGGGCAGGACAGGGCACAGATACGCAGTATTTT
TRBV11-3	16	TRBJ2-2	TRBD1	once	CASSPGQGALSGELFF	TGTGCCAGCAGCCCGGGACAGGGGGCGCTGAGCGGGGAGCTGTTTTTT
TRBV29-1	13	TRBJ1-1	NA	once	CSVVASPNTEAFF	TGCAGCGTTGTAGCGAGTCCGAACACTGAAGCTTTCTTT
TRBV30	14	TRBJ1-4	NA	NA	CAWRTKTSRGKLFF	TGTGCCTGGAGGACGAAAACAAGCAGGGGAAAACTGTTTTTT
TRBV12-3/TRBV12-4	12	TRBJ1-6	TRBD1	NA	CASRTGNSPLHF	TGTGCCAGCAGGACAGGGAATTCACCCCTCCACTTT
TRBV18	16	TRBJ1-5	TRBD1	NA	CASSPQGAVGNQPQHF	TGTGCCAGCTCACCACAGGGGGCGGTGGGCAATCAGCCCCAGCATTTT
TRBV30	15	TRBJ2-2	NA	NA	CAWSVGTPNTGELFF	TGTGCCTGGAGTGTAGGGACACCGAACACCGGGGAGCTGTTTTTT
TRBV9	15	TRBJ1-4	TRBD1	NA	CASSPKDRLNEKLFF	TGTGCCAGCAGCCCTAAGGACAGGCTTAATGAAAAACTGTTTTTT
TRBV18	16	TRBJ1-1	NA	NA	CASSPGPGIMNTEAFF	TGTGCCAGCTCACCTGGTCCAGGAATAATGAACACTGAAGCTTTCTTT
TRBV15	16	TRBJ2-1	TRBD1	NA	CATSRGHRGRSNEQFF	TGTGCCACCAGCAGAGGTCACAGGGGGCGCTCCAATGAGCAGTTCTTC
TRBV30	15	TRBJ1-2	TRBD1	NA	CAWSVQAGGHYGYTF	TGTGCCTGGAGTGTACAGGCAGGGGGCCACTATGGCTACACCTTC
TRBV7-2	16	TRBJ2-3	NA	NA	CASSLQAFSSTDTQYF	TGTGCCAGCAGCTTACAGGCGTTTTCTAGCACAGATACGCAGTATTTT
TRBV30	15	TRBJ1-2	TRBD1	NA	CAWSRTRQGNYGYTF	TGTGCCTGGAGCCGGACTCGACAGGGGAACTATGGCTACACCTTC
TRBV10-1	13	TRBJ1-2	NA	few	CASSESRADGYTF	TGCGCCAGCAGTGAGTCCAGGGCGGATGGCTACACCTTC
TRBV6-5	15	TRBJ1-1	TRBD1	NA	CASSYTGTANTEAFF	TGTGCCAGCAGTTACACCGGGACAGCAAACACTGAAGCTTTCTTT
TRBV6-5	15	TRBJ2-2	NA	NA	CASRFTGPYTGELFF	TGTGCCAGCAGATTTACGGGTCCCTACACCGGGGAGCTGTTTTTT
TRBV2	14	TRBJ1-5	NA	NA	CASSPGQSNQPQHF	TGTGCCAGCAGCCCGGGTCAAAGCAATCAGCCCCAGCATTTT
TRBV4-1	15	TRBJ1-2	NA	NA	CASSQREGPVYGYTF	TGCGCCAGCAGCCAAAGGGAGGGACCGGTATATGGCTACACCTTC
TRBV30	11	TRBJ2-7	NA	NA	CASQGTYEQYF	TGTGCCTCCCAGGGGACGTACGAGCAGTACTTC
TRBV5-4	14	TRBJ2-2	NA	NA	CASSSASSSGELFF	TGTGCCAGCAGCTCTGCCAGTTCCTCCGGGGAGCTGTTTTTT
TRBV6-1	13	TRBJ2-7	TRBD1	NA	CASSAGTDYEQYF	TGTGCCAGCAGTGCTGGGACAGATTACGAGCAGTACTTC
TRBV3-1/TRBV3-2	16	TRBJ2-6	NA	NA	CASSQVPGAGANVLTF	TGTGCCAGCAGCCAAGTGCCCGGGGCTGGGGCCAACGTCCTGACTTTC
TRBV27	22	TRBJ2-3	TRBD2	NA	CASSLRNPLAGGDLPFTDTQYF	TGTGCCAGCAGTTTACGAAATCCACTAGCGGGGGGCGATTTACCGTTCACAGATACGCAGTATTTT
TRBV7-6	17	TRBJ1-3	NA	NA	CASSLSPPLRSGNTIYF	TGTGCCAGCAGCTTATCCCCTCCGCTACGGTCCGGAAACACCATATATTTT
TRBV4-1	14	TRBJ2-1	NA	NA	CASSQGAKYNEQFF	TGCGCCAGCAGCCAAGGGGCCAAGTACAATGAGCAGTTCTTC
TRBV29-1	13	TRBJ1-4	TRBD1	NA	CSTKTGLDEKLFF	TGCAGCACGAAGACAGGGCTTGATGAAAAACTGTTTTTT